Listed below are T cell receptor beta chains from one sample, sequenced in a study of brain T cells in children with intractable seizures. The data were produced by immunoSEQ multiplex PCR, yet TCRdb's version contains in-frame clones alone and is incomplete. The sample yields roughly 80,000 clones, more than 75% seen once. Sample: peripheral blood, taken at surgery. Receptor source: a girl aged 2-9 years with Rasmussen encephalitis and intractable seizures. Both conserved end residues are part of each CDR3. D genes are given only for firm matches. The size of a clone is reported for some rows only, either as once, few or many, or as a class for expanded clones.

TRBV6-6,TRBJ2-2,-,TRBD1,TGTGCCAGCAGTCAATCAAGGCCGGGACAGAAGAACACCGGGGAGCTGTTTTTT,CASSQSRPGQKNTGELFF
TRBV27,TRBJ2-2,-,-,TGTGCCAGCAGGGTAGAGACGAACACCGGGGAGCTGTTTTTT,CASRVETNTGELFF
TRBV19,TRBJ1-6,-,-,TGTGCCAGTCATACCCCAGGGAGCTATAATTCACCCCTCCACTTT,CASHTPGSYNSPLHF
TRBV7-2,TRBJ2-7,once,-,TGTGCCAGCAGCTTAAATAGACGGGAGTCAACCTACGAGCAGTACTTC,CASSLNRRESTYEQYF
TRBV14,TRBJ2-1,-,TRBD2,TGTGCCAGCAGCCAAGATCTCGGGTGGCGGGAGCTAAACAATGAGCAGTTCTTC,CASSQDLGWRELNNEQFF
TRBV24-1,TRBJ2-2,-,-,TGTGCCACCGGTTTACGAGGGAACACCGGGGAGCTGTTTTTT,CATGLRGNTGELFF
TRBV2,TRBJ2-1,-,TRBD2,TGTGCCAGCAGAATCACTAGCGGACCTTACAATGAGCAGTTCTTC,CASRITSGPYNEQFF
TRBV6-5,TRBJ1-1,-,TRBD1,TGTGCCAGCAGCCACGACAGGGCCTACACTGAAGCTTTCTTT,CASSHDRAYTEAFF
TRBV6-1,TRBJ2-2,-,-,TGTGCCAGCAGTGAACATGCGGGAAGGCGAACCGGGGAGCTGTTTTTT,CASSEHAGRRTGELFF
TRBV24-1,TRBJ2-3,-,TRBD2,TGTGCCACCAGTGACAGACTAGCGCCTAGCACAGATACGCAGTATTTT,CATSDRLAPSTDTQYF
TRBV15,TRBJ2-5,once,TRBD1,TGTGCCACCAGCAGCCCTGGGGACAGGGGGGAGACCCAGTACTTC,CATSSPGDRGETQYF
TRBV6-5,TRBJ1-3,-,-,TGTGCCAGCAGTTACGGCAGGAATGGAAACACCATATATTTT,CASSYGRNGNTIYF
TRBV6-6,TRBJ1-4,-,-,TGTGCCAGCACCCCCGGCAGTTGGTCTAATGAAAAACTGTTTTTT,CASTPGSWSNEKLFF
TRBV5-6,TRBJ1-1,-,-,TGTGCCAGCAGCTTAATGGGGTACACTGAAGCTTTCTTT,CASSLMGYTEAFF
TRBV18,TRBJ1-2,once,TRBD1,TGTGCCAGCTCACCACGGGGACAGGGGCATGGCTACACCTTC,CASSPRGQGHGYTF
TRBV2,TRBJ1-3,-,-,TGTGCCAGCAGTGAAAACTGGAGCTCTGGAAACACCATATATTTT,CASSENWSSGNTIYF
TRBV6-5,TRBJ2-7,-,-,TGTGCCAGCAGTTTCCAACGGGACCTGAGCTCCTACGAGCAGTACTTC,CASSFQRDLSSYEQYF
TRBV11-3,TRBJ2-1,once,-,TGTGCCAGCAGCTTAGATCCGGGTGGGGTCAGACAGTTCTTC,CASSLDPGGVRQFF
TRBV5-5,TRBJ2-7,-,-,TGTGCCAGCAGCTTACAGGCAACCTACGAGCAGTACTTC,CASSLQATYEQYF
TRBV11-2,TRBJ1-1,-,-,TGTGCCAGCAGCCCATTTCTATGGGGTGAGGCTTTCTTT,CASSPFLWGEAFF
TRBV5-4,TRBJ1-3,-,-,TGTGCCAGCAGCTTGGGCGCGTCCTCTGGAAACACCATATATTTT,CASSLGASSGNTIYF
TRBV6-1,TRBJ2-7,-,-,TGTGCCAGCAGTGAGAGGGTCCCCCCGGTCGAGCAGTACTTC,CASSERVPPVEQYF
TRBV6-5,TRBJ1-4,-,-,TGTGCCAGCAGTTTATCCGGGACGGCTCATGAAAAACTGTTTTTT,CASSLSGTAHEKLFF
TRBV11-3,TRBJ1-4,-,-,TGTGCCAGCAGCTTGGGACTGATTAATGAAAAACTGTTTTTT,CASSLGLINEKLFF
TRBV4-1,TRBJ2-7,-,-,TGCGCCAGCAGCCAAGAAGGGGCAGGATACGAGCAGTACTTC,CASSQEGAGYEQYF
TRBV28,TRBJ1-2,-,TRBD1,TGTGCCAGCAGTTTTGGGGACAGGGGTTACAATGGCTACACCTTC,CASSFGDRGYNGYTF
TRBV4-1,TRBJ1-3,-,-,TGCGCCAGCAGCCAAGAACGAAGCGGGATCTCTGGAAACACCATATATTTT,CASSQERSGISGNTIYF
TRBV11-2,TRBJ2-7,once,-,TGTGCCAGCAGCTTTGGGGCTCCTTCCTACGAGCAGTACTTC,CASSFGAPSYEQYF
TRBV11-2,TRBJ2-2,-,TRBD1,TGTGCCAGCAGCTTAGGACAGGGGACTCACACCGGGGAGCTGTTTTTT,CASSLGQGTHTGELFF
TRBV11-2,TRBJ2-1,-,TRBD2,TGTGCCAGCAGCCTCAGCGGGGGGTCCTACAATGAGCAGTTCTTC,CASSLSGGSYNEQFF
TRBV6-5,TRBJ2-7,-,-,TGTGCCAGCAGTTACCTGGACAGACCCCGGGAGCAGTACTTC,CASSYLDRPREQYF
TRBV6-1,TRBJ2-3,-,TRBD1,TGTGCCAGCAGTGATCCCCCGGGACAGGGATTTGATACGCAGTATTTT,CASSDPPGQGFDTQYF
TRBV9,TRBJ2-2,-,-,TGTGCCAGCAGCGTAGAGGGCAGGAACACCGGGGAGCTGTTTTTT,CASSVEGRNTGELFF
TRBV9,TRBJ1-1,-,-,TGTGCCAGCAGCGTAGACAACATGAACACTGAAGCTTTCTTT,CASSVDNMNTEAFF
TRBV3-1/TRBV3-2,TRBJ2-3,-,TRBD2,TGTGCCAGCAGCCAAGTGAGCGGGAGGGGCACAGATACGCAGTATTTT,CASSQVSGRGTDTQYF
TRBV6-5,TRBJ2-1,once,-,TGTGCCAGCAGTTACGTGGAAGCCTCCTACAATGAGCAGTTCTTC,CASSYVEASYNEQFF
TRBV28,TRBJ1-1,few,-,TGTGCCAGCAGTTCCTCCGGGACGGTTGAAGCTTTCTTT,CASSSSGTVEAFF
TRBV4-1,TRBJ2-7,-,TRBD2,TGCGCCAGCAGCCCGTCGGGGGGCGGGAGGACCTACGAGCAGTACTTC,CASSPSGGGRTYEQYF
TRBV10-3,TRBJ2-7,-,TRBD1,TGTGCCATCGGTCGGGACAGCTCCTACGAGCAGTACTTC,CAIGRDSSYEQYF
TRBV5-5,TRBJ2-2,-,-,TGTGCCAGCAGCGTCGACTGGACGGACGCGAACACCGGGGAGCTGTTTTTT,CASSVDWTDANTGELFF
TRBV28,TRBJ2-1,-,TRBD1,TGTGCCAGCAGTTCCCCCGGGACAGGCTACAATGAGCAGTTCTTC,CASSSPGTGYNEQFF
TRBV28,TRBJ2-7,few,-,TGTGCCAGCAGTTATAGCTCCTACGAGCAGTACTTC,CASSYSSYEQYF
TRBV4-1,TRBJ1-2,-,TRBD1,TGCGCCAGCAGCCAGGCGACAGGGGACGACTATGGCTACACCTTC,CASSQATGDDYGYTF
TRBV5-5,TRBJ2-5,-,-,TGTGCCAGCAGCTTCCAGGGGAAAGAGACCCAGTACTTC,CASSFQGKETQYF
TRBV7-8,TRBJ2-2,-,-,TGTGCCAGCAGCTTAGCGCGTGGGGCAGGGACCGGGGAGCTGTTTTTT,CASSLARGAGTGELFF
TRBV7-9,TRBJ1-2,-,TRBD1,TGTGCCAGCAGCCCACCGACAGGGGGAGCTAACTATGGCTACACCTTC,CASSPPTGGANYGYTF
TRBV2,TRBJ1-2,once,-,TGTGCCAGCACCGGGGCAGGCAACTATGGCTACACCTTC,CASTGAGNYGYTF
TRBV19,TRBJ2-3,-,-,TGTGCCAGTTCCAATCTCGGGGTCTGGGCAGATACGCAGTATTTT,CASSNLGVWADTQYF
TRBV3-1/TRBV3-2,TRBJ2-3,-,-,TGTGCCAGCAGCGCTGTAGGGGATACGCAGTATTTT,CASSAVGDTQYF
TRBV18,TRBJ1-2,-,-,TGTGCCAGCTCACCAGACAAGTACTATGGCTACACCTTC,CASSPDKYYGYTF
TRBV2,TRBJ1-2,few,-,TGTGCCAGCAGTGAAAGGGTCTGGCACTATGGCTACACCTTC,CASSERVWHYGYTF
TRBV7-9,TRBJ2-7,-,-,TGTGCCAGCAGCTTAGAGGTCGCGCACGAGCAGTACTTC,CASSLEVAHEQYF
TRBV7-9,TRBJ1-3,-,-,TGTGCCAGCAGCTTAGAAGTATCTGGAAACACCATATATTTT,CASSLEVSGNTIYF
TRBV29-1,TRBJ1-1,-,-,TGCAGCGTTCAGTCAGGGTACACTGAAGCTTTCTTT,CSVQSGYTEAFF
TRBV6-5,TRBJ1-1,-,-,TGTGCCAGCAGTTACGGACAGATGAACACTGAAGCTTTCTTT,CASSYGQMNTEAFF
TRBV10-3,TRBJ1-2,-,-,TGTGCCATCAGGGGCCAGGGAACAGATGGCTACACCTTC,CAIRGQGTDGYTF
TRBV5-4,TRBJ2-2,-,-,TGTGCCAGCAGCGAGGGTTCGCGAACCGGGGAGCTGTTTTTT,CASSEGSRTGELFF
TRBV6-5,TRBJ1-6,-,-,TGTGCCAGTAATCGAGGACACTATAATTCACCCCTCCACTTT,CASNRGHYNSPLHF
TRBV28,TRBJ2-7,few,TRBD1,TGTGCCAGCAGCACCCCCGGGACAGGGACCTACGAGCAGTACTTC,CASSTPGTGTYEQYF